The source of this TCR beta chain is a study of blood T cell repertoires in COVID-19. About this clone itself: The sample contains more than one DNA sequence encoding this CDR3.

Here immunoSEQ multiplex PCR was the method, and the copy in TCRdb shows in-frame clones only, minus some. The sample holds about 200,000 clones; just over 85% are singletons and the top ten take approximately 5.9%. There are 13 residues in the CDR3. V was clipped by 5 bases and J by 7 bases; unmatched bases: 6. The sequence came from a man at least 80 years old with acute or convalescent COVID-19. This chain connects TRBV12-3 or TRBV12-4 to TRBJ1-2; 8 nucleotides agree with TRBD1. Sequencing was carried out using peripheral blood. CDR3 sequence (DNA): TGTGCCAGCAGTCCTAGACAGGGGTCTGGCTACACCTTC. It codes for CASSPRQGSGYTF.